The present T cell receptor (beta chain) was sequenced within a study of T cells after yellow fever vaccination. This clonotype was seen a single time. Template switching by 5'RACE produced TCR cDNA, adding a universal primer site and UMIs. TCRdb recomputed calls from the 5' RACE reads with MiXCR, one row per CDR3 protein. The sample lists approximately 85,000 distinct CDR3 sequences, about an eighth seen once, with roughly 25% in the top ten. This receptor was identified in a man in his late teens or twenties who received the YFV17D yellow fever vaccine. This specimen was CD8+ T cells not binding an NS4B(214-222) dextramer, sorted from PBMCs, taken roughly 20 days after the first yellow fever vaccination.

CDR3 in DNA: TGTGCCAGCGGCCCCGACAGCCTCTCTGGAAACACCATATATTTT. It specifies CASGPDSLSGNTIYF. This chain links TRBV12-3 or TRBV12-4 with TRBJ1-3; tentatively, D is TRBD1 (5 bases). V dropped 8 bases and J dropped 0 bases, with 14 bases sitting between them. There are 15 residues in the CDR3.